A single T cell receptor beta chain is shown here with its context. The sample is drawn from a study of OX40 agonist ivuxolimab in advanced cancers. Across the whole study: Partial responses were recorded for three patients, including one with hepatocellular carcinoma and two with cutaneous melanoma.

The ends were cut back, 0 bases at V and 2 bases at J, with 9 bases in the middle. CDR1 SGHDT and CDR2 YYEEEE come from the germline V gene. The CDR3 is 15 amino acids. TCRdb's table, derived via immunoSEQ multiplex PCR, lists solely in-frame clones and lacks some. The data contain 70,000 to 85,000 clones, approximately 95% of them singletons. The clonotype was recovered from an adult with an advanced solid tumor such as melanoma, head and neck, liver or kidney cancer. This chain links TRBV5-6 with TRBJ2-1; TRBD1 might be the D (5 bases). The source was CD4+ or CD8+ T cells sorted from blood, collected in a trial of the OX40 agonist ivuxolimab. The CDR3 reads CASSLDRRPYNEQFF. CDR3 sequence (DNA): TGTGCCAGCAGCTTGGACAGGAGACCCTACAATGAGCAGTTCTTC.